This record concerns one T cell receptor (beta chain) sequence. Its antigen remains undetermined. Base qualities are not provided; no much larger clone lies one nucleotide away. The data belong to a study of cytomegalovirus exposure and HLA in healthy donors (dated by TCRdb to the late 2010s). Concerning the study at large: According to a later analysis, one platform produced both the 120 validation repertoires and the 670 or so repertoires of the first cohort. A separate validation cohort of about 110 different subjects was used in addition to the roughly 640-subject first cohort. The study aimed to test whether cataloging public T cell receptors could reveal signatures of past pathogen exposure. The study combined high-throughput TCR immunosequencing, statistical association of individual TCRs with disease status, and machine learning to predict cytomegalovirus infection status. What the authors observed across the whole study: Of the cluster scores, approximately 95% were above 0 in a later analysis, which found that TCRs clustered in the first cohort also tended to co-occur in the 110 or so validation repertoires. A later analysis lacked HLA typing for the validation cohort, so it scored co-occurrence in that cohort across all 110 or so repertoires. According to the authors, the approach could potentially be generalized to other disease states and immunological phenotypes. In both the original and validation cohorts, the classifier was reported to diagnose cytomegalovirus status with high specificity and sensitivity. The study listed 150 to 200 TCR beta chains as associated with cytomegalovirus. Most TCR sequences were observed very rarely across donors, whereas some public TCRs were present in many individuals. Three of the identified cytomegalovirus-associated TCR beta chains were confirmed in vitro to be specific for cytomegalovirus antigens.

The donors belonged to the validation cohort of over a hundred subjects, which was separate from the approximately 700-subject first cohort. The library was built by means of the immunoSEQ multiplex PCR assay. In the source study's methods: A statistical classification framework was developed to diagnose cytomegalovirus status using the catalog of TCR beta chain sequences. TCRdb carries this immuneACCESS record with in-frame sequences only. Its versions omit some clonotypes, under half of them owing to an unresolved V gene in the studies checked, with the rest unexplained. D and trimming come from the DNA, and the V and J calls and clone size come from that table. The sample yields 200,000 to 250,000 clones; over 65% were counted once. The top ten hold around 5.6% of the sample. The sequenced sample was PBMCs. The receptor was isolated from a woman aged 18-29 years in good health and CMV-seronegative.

The CDR3 protein is CASSQRQGGEKLFF. The DNA sequence is TGTGCCAGCAGCCAAAGACAGGGAGGTGAAAAACTGTTTTTT. The V gene is TRBV4-2 and the J gene is TRBJ1-4, with TRBD1 matching 7 junction bases. Its CDR3 holds 14 amino acids, cysteine through phenylalanine. Only the CDR3 region is kept as DNA, spanning 42 bases read in frame from base 1. From a lookup of the germline V gene, CDR1 and CDR2 are LGHNA and YNFKEQ. After removal of 2 bases from V and 7 bases from J, the junction retains 4 bases not matched to a gene.